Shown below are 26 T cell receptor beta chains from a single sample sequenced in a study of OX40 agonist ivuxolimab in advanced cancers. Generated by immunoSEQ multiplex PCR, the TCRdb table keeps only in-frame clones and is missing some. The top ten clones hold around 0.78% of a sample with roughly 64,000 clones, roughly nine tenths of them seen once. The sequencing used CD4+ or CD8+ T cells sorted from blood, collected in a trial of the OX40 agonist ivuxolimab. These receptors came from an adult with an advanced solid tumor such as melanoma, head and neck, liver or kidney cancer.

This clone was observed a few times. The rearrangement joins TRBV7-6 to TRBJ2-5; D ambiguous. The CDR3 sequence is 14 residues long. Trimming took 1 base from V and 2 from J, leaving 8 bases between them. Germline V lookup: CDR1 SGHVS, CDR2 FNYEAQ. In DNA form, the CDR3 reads TGTGCCAGCAGCTTAGAGGCCAATCAAGAGACCCAGTACTTC. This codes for CASSLEANQETQYF. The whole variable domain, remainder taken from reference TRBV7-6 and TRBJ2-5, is GAGVSQSPRYKVTKRGQDVALRCDPISGHVSLYWYRQALGQGPEFLTYFNYEAQQDKSGLPNDRFSAERPEGSISTLTIQRTEQRDSAMYRCASSLEANQETQYFGPGTRLLVL.

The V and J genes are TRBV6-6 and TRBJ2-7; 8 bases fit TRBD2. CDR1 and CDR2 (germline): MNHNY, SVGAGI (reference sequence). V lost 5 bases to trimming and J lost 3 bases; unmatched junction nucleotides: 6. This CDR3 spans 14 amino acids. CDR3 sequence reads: CASSAAGGGYEQYF. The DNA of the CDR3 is TGTGCCAGCAGTGCCGCGGGGGGCGGCTACGAGCAGTACTTC.

CDR3 in DNA: TGTGCCAGCACCAAGACTCGCCCCAAGACCCAGTACTTC. Its translation: CASTKTRPKTQYF. The rearrangement links TRBV28 to TRBJ2-5; D uncertain. CDR3 length: 13 amino acids. Trimming removed 7 bases at V and 6 bases at J, with 15 bases between. Germline CDR1 is MDHEN and CDR2 is SYDVKM.

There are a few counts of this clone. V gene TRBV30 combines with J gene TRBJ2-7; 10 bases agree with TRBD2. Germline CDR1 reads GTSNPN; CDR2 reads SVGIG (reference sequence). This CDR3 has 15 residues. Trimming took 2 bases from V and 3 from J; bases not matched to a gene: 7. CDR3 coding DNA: TGTGCCTGGAGTCCTATCCTAGCGGGGGACTACGAGCAGTACTTC. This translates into CAWSPILAGDYEQYF. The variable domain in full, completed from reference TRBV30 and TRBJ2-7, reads SQTIHQWPATLVQPVGSPLSLECTVEGTSNPNLYWYRQAAGRGLQLLFYSVGIGQISSEVPQNLSASRPQDRQFILSSKKLLLSDSGFYLCAWSPILAGDYEQYFGPGTRLTVT.

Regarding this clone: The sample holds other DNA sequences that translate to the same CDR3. CDR3 protein: CASSYSRNSNQPQHF. CDR3 DNA: TGTGCCAGCAGTTACTCACGGAATAGCAATCAGCCCCAGCATTTT. The genes are TRBV6-5 and TRBJ1-5; D is unresolved. From germline, CDR1 is MNHEY and CDR2 SVGAGI. The V end lost 0 bases, the J end lost 0 bases, and 6 bases lay between the germline ends. The CDR3 contains 15 residues.

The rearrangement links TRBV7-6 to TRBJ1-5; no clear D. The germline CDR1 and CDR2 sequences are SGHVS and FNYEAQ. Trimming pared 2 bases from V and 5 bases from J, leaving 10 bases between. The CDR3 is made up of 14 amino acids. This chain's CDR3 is CASSLQGGDQPQHF. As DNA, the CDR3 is TGTGCCAGCAGCTTACAAGGCGGCGATCAGCCCCAGCATTTT.

CDR3 nucleotides: TGTGCCAGCAGCCTTCCTGCCGATCAGCCCCAGCATTTT. Amino acids: CASSLPADQPQHF. The chain employs TRBV6-6 and TRBJ1-5; no clear D. Germline V gene lookup returns CDR1 MNHNY and CDR2 SVGAGI (reference sequence). The CDR3 length is 13 residues. V dropped 6 bases and J dropped 5 bases, with 11 bases sitting between them.

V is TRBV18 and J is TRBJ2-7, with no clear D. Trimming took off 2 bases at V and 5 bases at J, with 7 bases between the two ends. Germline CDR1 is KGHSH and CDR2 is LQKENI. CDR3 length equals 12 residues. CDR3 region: CASSPGANEQYF. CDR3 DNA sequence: TGTGCCAGCTCACCAGGCGCCAACGAGCAGTACTTC.

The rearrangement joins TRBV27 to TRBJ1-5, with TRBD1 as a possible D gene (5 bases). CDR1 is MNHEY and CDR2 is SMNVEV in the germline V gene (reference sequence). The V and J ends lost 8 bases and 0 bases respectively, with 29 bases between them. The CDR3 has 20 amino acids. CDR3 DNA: TGTGCCAGCGGAAGGGTGGGGCTCGGGCAGTCAAATTATAGCAATCAGCCCCAGCATTTT. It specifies CASGRVGLGQSNYSNQPQHF.

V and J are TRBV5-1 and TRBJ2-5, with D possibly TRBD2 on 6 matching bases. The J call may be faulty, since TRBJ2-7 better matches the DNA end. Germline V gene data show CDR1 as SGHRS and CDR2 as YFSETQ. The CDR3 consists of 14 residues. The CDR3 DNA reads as TGCGCCAGCAGCTTGGGGGGCGGGATCCACGAGCAGTACTTC. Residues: CASSLGGGIHEQYF.

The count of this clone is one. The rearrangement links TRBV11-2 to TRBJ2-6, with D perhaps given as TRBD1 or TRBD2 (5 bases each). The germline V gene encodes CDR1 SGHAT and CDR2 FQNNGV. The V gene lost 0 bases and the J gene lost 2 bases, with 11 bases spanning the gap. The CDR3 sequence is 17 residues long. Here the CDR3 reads CASSLDLGVAGANVLTF. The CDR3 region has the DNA TGTGCCAGCAGCTTAGATTTGGGGGTGGCTGGGGCCAACGTCCTGACTTTC.

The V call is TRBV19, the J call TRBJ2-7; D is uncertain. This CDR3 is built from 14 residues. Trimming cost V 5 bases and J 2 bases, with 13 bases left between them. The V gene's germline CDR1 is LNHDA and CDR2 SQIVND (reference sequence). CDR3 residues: CASSAGGSTYEQYF. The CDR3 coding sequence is TGTGCCAGTAGTGCCGGTGGCAGTACCTACGAGCAGTACTTC. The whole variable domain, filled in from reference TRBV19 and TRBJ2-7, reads DGGITQSPKYLFRKEGQNVTLSCEQNLNHDAMYWYRQDPGQGLRLIYYSQIVNDFQKGDIAEGYSVSREKKESFPLTVTSAQKNPTAFYLCASSAGGSTYEQYFGPGTRLTVT.

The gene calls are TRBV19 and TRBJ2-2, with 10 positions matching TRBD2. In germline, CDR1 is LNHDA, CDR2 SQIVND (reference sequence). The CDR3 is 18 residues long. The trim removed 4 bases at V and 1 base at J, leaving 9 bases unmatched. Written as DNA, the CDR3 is TGTGCCAGTAGTACCCGGGGTAGCGGGGGGCTGAACACCGGGGAGCTGTTTTTT. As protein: CASSTRGSGGLNTGELFF. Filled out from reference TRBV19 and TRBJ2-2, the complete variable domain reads DGGITQSPKYLFRKEGQNVTLSCEQNLNHDAMYWYRQDPGQGLRLIYYSQIVNDFQKGDIAEGYSVSREKKESFPLTVTSAQKNPTAFYLCASSTRGSGGLNTGELFFGEGSRLTVL.

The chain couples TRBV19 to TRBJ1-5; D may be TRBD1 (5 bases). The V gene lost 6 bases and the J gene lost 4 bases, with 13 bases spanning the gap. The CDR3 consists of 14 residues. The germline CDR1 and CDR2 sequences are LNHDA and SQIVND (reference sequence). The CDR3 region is CASSAQVQNQPQHF. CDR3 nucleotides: TGTGCCAGTAGCGCACAGGTCCAAAATCAGCCCCAGCATTTT.

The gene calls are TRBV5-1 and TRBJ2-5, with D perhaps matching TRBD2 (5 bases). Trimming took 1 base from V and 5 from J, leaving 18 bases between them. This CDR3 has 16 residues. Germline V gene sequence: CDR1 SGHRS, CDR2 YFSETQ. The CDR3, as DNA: TGCGCCAGCAGCTTGCAGCCGGGGAAGGCTTTGGAGACCCAGTACTTC. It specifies CASSLQPGKALETQYF.

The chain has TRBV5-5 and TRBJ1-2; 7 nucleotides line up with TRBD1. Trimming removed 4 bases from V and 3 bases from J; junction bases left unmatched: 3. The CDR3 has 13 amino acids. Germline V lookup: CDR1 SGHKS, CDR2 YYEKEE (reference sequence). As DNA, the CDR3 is TGTGCCAGCAGCCCTCAGGGGGACTATGGCTACACCTTC. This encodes CASSPQGDYGYTF.

CDR3 DNA sequence: TGCGCCAGCAGACAGGGTTTGACCACTGAAGCTTTCTTT. Translating gives CASRQGLTTEAFF. V and J are TRBV10-1 and TRBJ1-1; tentatively, D is TRBD1 (6 bases). The CDR3 is 13 residues long. Germline V gives CDR1 WNHNN, CDR2 SYGVQD (reference sequence). Between the trimmed V and J ends, which lost 6 bases and 4 bases, there was a span of 12 bases.

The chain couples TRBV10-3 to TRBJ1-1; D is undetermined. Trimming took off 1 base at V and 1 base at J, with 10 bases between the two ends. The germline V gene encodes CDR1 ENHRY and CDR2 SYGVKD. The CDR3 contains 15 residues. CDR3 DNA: TGTGCCATCAGTGAGTGGGGAACACCGAACACTGAAGCTTTCTTT. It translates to CAISEWGTPNTEAFF.

CDR3 loop: CASSLMQGGTEAFF. CDR3 nucleotide sequence: TGTGCCAGCAGTTTGATGCAGGGGGGCACTGAAGCTTTCTTT. The chain is built from TRBV28 and TRBJ1-1; 7 bases are a match to TRBD1. V lost 3 bases, J lost 4 bases, and 5 bases stayed unmatched. CDR3 length: 14 residues. The germline gives CDR1 MDHEN, CDR2 SYDVKM.

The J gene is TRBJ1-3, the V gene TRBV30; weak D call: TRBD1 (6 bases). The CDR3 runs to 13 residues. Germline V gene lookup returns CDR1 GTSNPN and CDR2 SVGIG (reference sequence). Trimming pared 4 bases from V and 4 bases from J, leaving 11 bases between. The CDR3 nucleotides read TGTGCCTGGACCCGACAGGCCGGAAACACCATATATTTT. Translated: CAWTRQAGNTIYF. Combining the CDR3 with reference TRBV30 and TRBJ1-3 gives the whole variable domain SQTIHQWPATLVQPVGSPLSLECTVEGTSNPNLYWYRQAAGRGLQLLFYSVGIGQISSEVPQNLSASRPQDRQFILSSKKLLLSDSGFYLCAWTRQAGNTIYFGEGSWLTVV.

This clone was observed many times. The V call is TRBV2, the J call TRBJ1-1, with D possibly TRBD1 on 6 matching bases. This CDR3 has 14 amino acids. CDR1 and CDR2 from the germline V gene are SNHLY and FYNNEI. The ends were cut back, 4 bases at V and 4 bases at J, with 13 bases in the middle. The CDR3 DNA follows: TGTGCCAGCAGTGCAGGGGCGCGGGGCACTGAAGCTTTCTTT. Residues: CASSAGARGTEAFF.

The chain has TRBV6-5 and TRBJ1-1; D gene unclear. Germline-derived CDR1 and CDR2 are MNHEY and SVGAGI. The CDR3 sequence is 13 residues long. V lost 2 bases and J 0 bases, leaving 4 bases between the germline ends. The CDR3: CASSYELNTEAFF. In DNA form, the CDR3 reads TGTGCCAGCAGTTACGAATTGAACACTGAAGCTTTCTTT.

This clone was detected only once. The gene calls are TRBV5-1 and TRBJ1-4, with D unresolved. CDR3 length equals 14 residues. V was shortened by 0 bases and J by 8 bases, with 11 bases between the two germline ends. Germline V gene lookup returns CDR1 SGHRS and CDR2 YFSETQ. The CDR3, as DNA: TGCGCCAGCAGCTTGGGCATGCAGTCCGAAAAACTGTTTTTT. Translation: CASSLGMQSEKLFF.

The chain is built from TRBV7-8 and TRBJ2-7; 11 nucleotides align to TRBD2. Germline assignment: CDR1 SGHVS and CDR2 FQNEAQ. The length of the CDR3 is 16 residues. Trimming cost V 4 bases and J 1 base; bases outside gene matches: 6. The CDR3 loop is CASSSYSGGDSYEQYF. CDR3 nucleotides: TGTGCCAGCAGCTCCTATAGCGGGGGGGATTCCTACGAGCAGTACTTC.

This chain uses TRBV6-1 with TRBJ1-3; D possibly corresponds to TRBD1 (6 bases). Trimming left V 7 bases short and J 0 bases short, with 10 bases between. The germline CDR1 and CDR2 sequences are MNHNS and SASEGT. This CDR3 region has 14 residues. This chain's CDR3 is CASIQGHSGNTIYF. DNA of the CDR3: TGTGCCAGCATTCAGGGGCACTCTGGAAACACCATATATTTT.

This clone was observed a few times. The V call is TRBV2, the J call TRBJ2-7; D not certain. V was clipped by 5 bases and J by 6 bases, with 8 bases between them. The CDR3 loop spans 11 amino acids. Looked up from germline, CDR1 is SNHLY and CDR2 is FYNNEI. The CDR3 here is CASSRSPEQYF. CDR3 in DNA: TGTGCCAGCAGTCGATCCCCCGAGCAGTACTTC.